This T cell receptor (beta chain) was documented in a study of radiation and T cells in renal cell carcinoma. On the study more broadly: Nephrectomy followed 15 Gy stereotactic body radiation by 4 weeks. Overall study results and limits: From baseline, blood top tumor clonotypes peaked at 2 weeks post-radiation.

The time point here: baseline pretreatment blood. Treatment denoted: 15 Gy SBRT to primary tumor, nephrectomy 4 weeks later. This renal cell carcinoma was of the clear cell type. Produced via immunoSEQ multiplex PCR; TCRdb's table is partial and in-frame only. The repertoire holds 100,000 to 150,000 clones, with around 80% as singletons. This clone was found once. No antigen is known for it. Germline V gene data show CDR1 as MNHEY and CDR2 as SMNVEV (reference sequence). The CDR3 runs 17 residues. Sequenced here: blood, sampled from a patient whose treatment included radiotherapy and nephrectomy. The V call is TRBV27, the J call TRBJ2-5; 7 bases agree with TRBD1. The DNA end favors TRBJ2-7, so the J call may be wrong. The clonotype comes from a woman aged 60 to 75 with renal cell carcinoma. CDR3 coding DNA: TGTGCCAGCAGTAAGACAGGGTGGGGACGGCTCGTCTACGAGCAGTACTTC. It yields the protein CASSKTGWGRLVYEQYF.